The 2 T cell receptor beta chains below were found in one sample sequenced in a study of blood T cell repertoires in COVID-19 (dated by TCRdb to the early 2020s). The library was obtained by the immunoSEQ multiplex PCR assay. The table was pulled from immuneACCESS by TCRdb, which kept in-frame rearrangements only. Such tables lose some clones; where checked, under half of the loss comes from unresolved V genes, and the rest has no known cause. Across this sample there are over 100,000 clones, with approximately 82% seen only once. About 9.3% of the sample belongs to the ten largest clones. Sequenced material: peripheral blood. These receptors all come from a man aged 55-75 years with active or convalescent COVID-19.

There are many counts of this clone. CDR3 region: CASSYTGPVYGYTF. The CDR3, as DNA: TGCGCCAGCAGCTACACAGGGCCGGTCTATGGCTACACCTTC. The rearrangement joins TRBV5-1 to TRBJ1-2; possible D gene TRBD1, 6 bases. V gave up 3 bases and J gave up 4 bases, with 13 bases separating them. CDR3 length: 14 amino acids. The germline V gene encodes CDR1 SGHRS and CDR2 YFSETQ.

The count of this clone is one. This sequence joins TRBV19 and TRBJ2-3; 10 bases are a match to TRBD2. The V gene end was trimmed by 5 bases and the J gene end by 3 bases; junction bases not matched to a gene: 8. The V gene's germline CDR1 is LNHDA and CDR2 SQIVND (reference sequence). The CDR3 length is 16 residues. CDR3 amino acids: CASSAQEAGGTDTQYF. CDR3 DNA sequence: TGTGCCAGTAGTGCCCAGGAAGCGGGAGGGACAGATACGCAGTATTTT.